This T cell receptor (beta chain) came from a study of regulatory T cells in long-lasting Graves disease. In the study overall: Over 5 years of antithyroid drugs plus positive TSH receptor antibodies defined persistent Graves' disease. Findings and caveats of the study: Relative to new patients (roughly 1,000), persistent patients exhibited greater sharing of public clonotypes (about 2,700).

As for time point: persistent/refractory GD, antithyroid drugs over 5 years with positive TRAb. The TCR library was made from RNA that had been extracted from PBMCs in TRIzol. An endocrinology department located in Xi'an, China, was where the patients came from. EDTA tubes collected around 8.7 milliliters of peripheral blood. Building of the TCR beta libraries involved iRepertoire HTBI primers and Arm-PCR of CDR3 regions. TCRdb processed the multiplex PCR reads anew with MiXCR; each CDR3 protein has one entry. The table shows a few hundred thousand distinct CDR3 sequences, with roughly a quarter occurring only once. On this clonotype itself: Its antigen remains unknown.

Here the sequenced sample was peripheral blood mononuclear cells (PBMCs), taken when the disease was refractory, from a patient treated with antithyroid drugs. The TCR sequence derives from a female donor with Graves disease.

CDR3 DNA: TGTGCCAGCAGCTTAGGTTATAGCGGAGAGACCCAGTACTTC. This gives the protein CASSLGYSGETQYF. The chain recombines TRBV7-9 with TRBJ2-5; D perhaps matches TRBD2 (6 bases). CDR1 is SEHNR, CDR2 FQNEAQ, per germline (reference sequence). CDR3 length: 14 amino acids. V was pared by 1 base and J by 4 bases, with 10 bases between. The complete variable domain, with remaining parts taken from reference TRBV7-9 and TRBJ2-5, reads DTGVSQNPRHKITKRGQNVTFRCDPISEHNRLYWYRQTLGQGPEFLTYFQNEAQLEKSRLLSDRFSAERPKGSFSTLEIQRTEQGDSAMYLCASSLGYSGETQYFGPGTRLLVL.